The 25 T cell receptor beta chains in this list originate from one sample, sequenced in a study of shared clonotypes between healthy human individuals. The data were produced by immunoSEQ multiplex PCR, yet TCRdb's version contains in-frame clones alone and is incomplete. Found here are roughly 650,000 clones, approximately 96% of them singletons; the top ten hold about 0.11%. Selected positively for CCR7 and CD45RO-negative, naive CD8 cells excluded terminally differentiated effector memory CD45RA+ cells. Sequencing was carried out using naive CD8+ T cells sorted from blood. These receptors were taken from a woman in her 30s in good health.

V usage is TRBV2 and J usage is TRBJ2-5; 9 bases are shared with TRBD2. This CDR3 has 17 amino acids. Trimming took 0 bases from V and 0 from J; bases not matched to a gene: 5. The germline gives CDR1 SNHLY, CDR2 FYNNEI. This CDR3 is CASSEATSGSYQETQYF. The CDR3 DNA follows: TGTGCCAGCAGTGAAGCCACTAGCGGGTCGTACCAAGAGACCCAGTACTTC.

This clone was detected once. The V call is TRBV10-1, the J call TRBJ2-7, with TRBD2 matching over 9 bases. The ends lost 3 bases at V and 1 base at J; junction bases unmatched: 7. CDR1 and CDR2 (germline): WNHNN, SYGVQD (reference sequence). There are 16 residues in the CDR3. Here the CDR3 DNA reads TGCGCCAGCAGTGAAGGAGTAGCGGGAGTTTCCTACGAGCAGTACTTC. This encodes CASSEGVAGVSYEQYF.

The chain employs TRBV7-3 and TRBJ2-1, with a possible D match to TRBD1 (5 bases). The CDR3 runs 15 residues. V lost 2 bases, J lost 6 bases, and 14 bases lay in between. CDR1 and CDR2 from the germline V gene are SGHTA and FQGTGA. The CDR3 region has the DNA TGTGCCAGCAGCTTAGCATGGGGCGAACGCAATGAGCAGTTCTTC. Its translation is CASSLAWGERNEQFF.

DNA for the CDR3: TGTCCTCGTATGCATACGCAGTATTTT. Its translation is CPRMHTQYF. The rearrangement joins TRBV3-1 (or the pseudogene TRBV3-2) to TRBJ2-3; no clear D. The germline CDR1 and CDR2 sequences are LGHDT and YNNKEL (reference sequence). This CDR3 is 9 amino acids long.

V usage is TRBV30 and J usage is TRBJ1-6; D call uncertain. V was clipped by 2 bases and J by 0 bases, with 2 bases between them. This CDR3 spans 13 amino acids. Germline CDR1 and CDR2: GTSNPN and SVGIG (reference sequence). In DNA form, the CDR3 reads TGTGCCTGGAGTACCTCCTATAATTCACCCCTCCACTTT. It codes for CAWSTSYNSPLHF.

The genes are TRBV28 and TRBJ2-7, with 10 positions matching TRBD2. Germline-derived CDR1 and CDR2 are MDHEN and SYDVKM. With V trimmed by 6 bases and J by 4 bases, 18 bases remained unmatched. The CDR3 has 18 residues. DNA for the CDR3: TGTGCCAGCAGCCCAGGACTAGCGGCATTGAGAATGCAATACGAGCAGTACTTC. This translates into CASSPGLAALRMQYEQYF.

The chain links TRBV7-9 to TRBJ1-1; 9 positions match TRBD1. Germline CDR1 reads SEHNR; CDR2 reads FQNEAQ (reference sequence). CDR3 length: 15 residues. V was pared by 5 bases and J by 4 bases, with 8 bases of the junction left unmatched. CDR3 in DNA: TGTGCCAGCAGCCCACGGACAGGGGTGGGCACTGAAGCTTTCTTT. Protein product: CASSPRTGVGTEAFF.

V usage is TRBV7-9 and J usage is TRBJ2-4; 10 nucleotides line up with TRBD2. Trimming took 5 bases from V and 6 from J; bases not matched to a gene: 7. Germline values: CDR1 SEHNR, CDR2 FQNEAQ (reference sequence). This CDR3 contains 15 residues. CDR3 DNA sequence: TGTGCCAGCAGCCCAAGCGGGAGGGCCGGAAACATTCAGTACTTC. Its protein is CASSPSGRAGNIQYF. Using reference TRBV7-9 and TRBJ2-4 for the parts outside the CDR3, the full variable domain is DTGVSQNPRHKITKRGQNVTFRCDPISEHNRLYWYRQTLGQGPEFLTYFQNEAQLEKSRLLSDRFSAERPKGSFSTLEIQRTEQGDSAMYLCASSPSGRAGNIQYFGAGTRLSVL.

This clone was observed a single time. The genes are TRBV5-4 and TRBJ1-2; the D is unclear. The CDR3 is 15 residues long. Trimming shortened V by 0 bases and J by 5 bases, and 14 bases separated the two germline ends. The germline V gene has CDR1 SGHNT and CDR2 YYREEE (reference sequence). The chain's CDR3 is CASSLGKDTAYGYTF. In nucleotides, the CDR3 is TGTGCCAGCAGCTTGGGTAAAGACACCGCGTATGGCTACACCTTC.

The genes are TRBV28 and TRBJ1-4, with a weak D call TRBD1 (5 bases). V was trimmed by 7 bases and J by 5 bases, leaving 14 bases between them. The CDR3 has 14 amino acids. Germline lookup yields CDR1 MDHEN and CDR2 SYDVKM. DNA of the CDR3: TGTGCCAGCACTCCGGGACGGCCGAATGAAAAACTGTTTTTT. Its protein product is CASTPGRPNEKLFF.

This chain joins TRBV30 and TRBJ2-1; 7 bases align to TRBD2. The CDR3 runs to 13 residues. After removal of 4 bases from V and 8 bases from J, the junction contained 8 bases not matched to a gene. The germline gives CDR1 GTSNPN, CDR2 SVGIG (reference sequence). The CDR3 loop is CAWNRGRGDEQFF. The DNA for the CDR3 is TGTGCCTGGAACCGCGGCCGGGGGGATGAGCAGTTCTTC.

This chain connects TRBV7-9 to TRBJ2-7, with TRBD1 matching 8 bases. Germline V gene data show CDR1 as SEHNR and CDR2 as FQNEAQ (reference sequence). This CDR3 is 15 amino acids long. Unmatched junction bases numbered 7, after V lost 1 base and J lost 5 bases. The CDR3 DNA reads TGTGCCAGCAGCTTAGGTGGGACAGGTTACCACGAGCAGTACTTC. Translating gives CASSLGGTGYHEQYF.

This clone occurred a few times. This rearrangement joins TRBV25-1 to TRBJ1-1; D gene unclear. V lost 7 bases to trimming and J lost 4 bases, with 7 bases between them. Germline CDR1 MGHDK, CDR2 SYGVNS. The CDR3 loop spans 11 amino acids. In DNA form, the CDR3 reads TGTGCCAGCACCTCGGGCACTGAAGCTTTCTTT. Translating it yields CASTSGTEAFF.

The chain links TRBV27 to TRBJ2-1, with 8 bases fitting TRBD2. V trimming: 5 bases; J trimming: 5 bases; junction bases outside the gene matches: 11. The CDR3 covers 16 residues. The germline CDR1 and CDR2 sequences are MNHEY and SMNVEV (reference sequence). The CDR3 bases are TGTGCCAGCAGTCCCACCACTAGCGGAGAGGACAATGAGCAGTTCTTC. Translation: CASSPTTSGEDNEQFF.

CDR3 in DNA: TGTGCCAGCAGCTTAGAGAGCGGGAGGTTTACCGGGGAGCTGTTTTTT. It specifies CASSLESGRFTGELFF. This rearrangement joins TRBV7-9 to TRBJ2-2, with TRBD2 matching 9 bases. V trimming: 1 base; J trimming: 5 bases; junction bases outside the gene matches: 5. The CDR3 spans 16 residues. From germline, CDR1 is SEHNR and CDR2 FQNEAQ (reference sequence). Full variable domain (remainder filled in from reference TRBV7-9 and TRBJ2-2): DTGVSQNPRHKITKRGQNVTFRCDPISEHNRLYWYRQTLGQGPEFLTYFQNEAQLEKSRLLSDRFSAERPKGSFSTLEIQRTEQGDSAMYLCASSLESGRFTGELFFGEGSRLTVL.

Worth noting for this clone: Other DNA sequences from this sample encode an identical CDR3 as well. The V gene is TRBV28, the J gene TRBJ2-3; D unclear. V lost 3 bases, J lost 2 bases, and 6 bases lay in between. The CDR3 spans 13 residues. Germline loops: CDR1 MDHEN, CDR2 SYDVKM. The CDR3 DNA sequence: TGTGCCAGCAGTTTTCGGGTCACAGATACGCAGTATTTT. Translated, it gives CASSFRVTDTQYF. Full variable domain (missing parts from reference TRBV28 and TRBJ2-3): DVKVTQSSRYLVKRTGEKVFLECVQDMDHENMFWYRQDPGLGLRLIYFSYDVKMKEKGDIPEGYSVSREKKERFSLILESASTNQTSMYLCASSFRVTDTQYFGPGTRLTVL.

This chain connects TRBV27 to TRBJ1-1, with TRBD1 matching over 10 bases. The trim removed 7 bases at V and 3 bases at J, leaving 11 bases unmatched. Germline V gene lookup returns CDR1 MNHEY and CDR2 SMNVEV (reference sequence). This CDR3 is built from 16 residues. In DNA form, the CDR3 reads TGTGCCAGCACCCCTCGACAGGGGGCTTATTACACTGAAGCTTTCTTT. This codes for CASTPRQGAYYTEAFF.

The V and J genes are TRBV27 and TRBJ2-5; no firm D call. CDR3 length: 21 amino acids. Germline values: CDR1 MNHEY, CDR2 SMNVEV (reference sequence). Trimming took off 3 bases at V and 2 bases at J, with 31 bases between the two ends. DNA for the CDR3: TGTGCCAGCAGTTTTAGAGGCGTGGGGTTCCGGTTGACCCCGGGTCAAGAGACCCAGTACTTC. It codes for CASSFRGVGFRLTPGQETQYF.

This chain connects TRBV13 to TRBJ1-3; tentative D call: TRBD1 (5 bases). Germline V gene data show CDR1 as PRHDT and CDR2 as FYEKMQ (reference sequence). This CDR3 comprises 16 residues. The V end was cut by 5 bases, the J end by 9 bases, with 23 bases between. CDR3 sequence reads: CASSPVGGGGEVTIYF. The CDR3 DNA follows: TGTGCCAGCAGCCCAGTTGGCGGCGGGGGGGAGGTCACCATATATTTT.

The chain combines TRBV29-1 with TRBJ2-5, with D maybe TRBD1 (6 bases). The DNA end is more similar to TRBJ2-7, so the J call may be wrong. This CDR3 contains 15 residues. Germline CDR1 SQVTM, CDR2 ANQGSEA. The DNA of the CDR3 is TGCAGCGCCGAGAATAAACAGGGACCTCCCTACGAGCAGTACTTC. The encoded protein is CSAENKQGPPYEQYF.

The chain links TRBV2 to TRBJ1-3; TRBD1 matches 7 bases. Germline assignment: CDR1 SNHLY and CDR2 FYNNEI. V was clipped by 3 bases and J by 0 bases; unmatched bases: 2. The CDR3 sequence is 15 residues long. The CDR3 here is CASSDRGDSGNTIYF. In DNA, the CDR3 is TGTGCCAGCAGTGACAGGGGGGACTCTGGAAACACCATATATTTT.

J is TRBJ2-7 and V is TRBV11-3; D uncertain. The germline V gene has CDR1 SGHNT and CDR2 YENEEA. This CDR3 is 13 amino acids long. Trimming shortened V by 0 bases and J by 3 bases, and 6 bases separated the two germline ends. The chain's CDR3 is CASSLDLFYEQYF. For the CDR3, the DNA is TGTGCCAGCAGCTTAGACCTTTTCTACGAGCAGTACTTC. Variable domain in full (rest from reference TRBV11-3 and TRBJ2-7): EAGVVQSPRYKIIEKKQPVAFWCNPISGHNTLYWYLQNLGQGPELLIRYENEEAVDDSQLPKDRFSAERLKGVDSTLKIQPAELGDSAVYLCASSLDLFYEQYFGPGTRLTVT.

This sequence joins TRBV25-1 and TRBJ2-1; D is unresolved. CDR3 size: 14 residues. Looked up from germline, CDR1 is MGHDK and CDR2 is SYGVNS. V was clipped by 6 bases and J by 9 bases, with 18 bases between them. Here the CDR3 reads CASSERVGDGEQFF. The DNA for the CDR3 is TGTGCCAGCAGCGAAAGGGTTGGAGATGGTGAGCAGTTCTTC.

CDR3 residues: CASSQEESSGRAYEQYF. DNA of the CDR3: TGCGCCAGCAGCCAAGAGGAGTCTAGCGGGAGGGCCTACGAGCAGTACTTC. The chain uses TRBV4-1 and TRBJ2-7, with 12 positions matching TRBD2. The CDR3 has 17 residues. Looked up from germline, CDR1 is MGHRA and CDR2 is YSYEKL. Trimming at V came to 0 bases and at J to 2 bases, leaving 5 bases not matched to a gene.

This chain uses TRBV6-1 with TRBJ2-7, with D maybe TRBD2 (6 bases). Germline V lookup: CDR1 MNHNS, CDR2 SASEGT. CDR3 size: 15 residues. The V end was cut by 0 bases, the J end by 2 bases, with 11 bases between. The CDR3 region is CASSEAGGLPYEQYF. CDR3 DNA: TGTGCCAGCAGTGAAGCCGGGGGTCTCCCCTACGAGCAGTACTTC.